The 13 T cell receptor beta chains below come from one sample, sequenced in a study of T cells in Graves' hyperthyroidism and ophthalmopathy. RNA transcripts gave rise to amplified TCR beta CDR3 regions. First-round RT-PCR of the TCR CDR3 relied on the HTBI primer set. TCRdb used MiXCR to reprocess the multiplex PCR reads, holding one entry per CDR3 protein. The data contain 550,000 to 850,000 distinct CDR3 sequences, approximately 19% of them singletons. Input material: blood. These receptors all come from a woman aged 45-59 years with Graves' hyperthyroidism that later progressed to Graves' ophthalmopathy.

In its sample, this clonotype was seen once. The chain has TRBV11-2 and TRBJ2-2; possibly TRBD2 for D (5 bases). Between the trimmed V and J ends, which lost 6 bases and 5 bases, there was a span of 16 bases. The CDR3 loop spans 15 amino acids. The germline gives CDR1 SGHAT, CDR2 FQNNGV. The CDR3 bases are TGTGCCAGCAGAGTAGGACTCGACGCGACCGGGGAGCTGTTTTTT. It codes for CASRVGLDATGELFF.

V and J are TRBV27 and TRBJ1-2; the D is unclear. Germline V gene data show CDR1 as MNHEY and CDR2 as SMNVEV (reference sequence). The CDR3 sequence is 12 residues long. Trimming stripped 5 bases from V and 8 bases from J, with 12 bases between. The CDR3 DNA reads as TGTGCCAGCAGTAGAAGGGAAGGCGGCTACACCTTC. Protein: CASSRREGGYTF.

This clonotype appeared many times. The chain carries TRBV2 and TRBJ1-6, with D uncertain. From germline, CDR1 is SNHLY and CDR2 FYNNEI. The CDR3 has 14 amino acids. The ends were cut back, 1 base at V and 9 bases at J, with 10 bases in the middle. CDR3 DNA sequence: TGTGCCAGCAGTGAAGACAGAATAGCTTCACCCCTCCACTTT. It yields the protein CASSEDRIASPLHF.

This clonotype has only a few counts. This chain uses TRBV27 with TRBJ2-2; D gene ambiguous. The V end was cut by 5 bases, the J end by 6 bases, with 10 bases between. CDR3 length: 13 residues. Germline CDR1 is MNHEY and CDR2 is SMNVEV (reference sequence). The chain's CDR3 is CASSPIEAGELFF. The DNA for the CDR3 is TGTGCCAGCAGTCCCATTGAGGCCGGGGAGCTGTTTTTT.

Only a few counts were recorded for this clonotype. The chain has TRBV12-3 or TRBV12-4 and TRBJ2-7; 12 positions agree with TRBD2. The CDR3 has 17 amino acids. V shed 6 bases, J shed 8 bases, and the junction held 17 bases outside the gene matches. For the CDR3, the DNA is TGTGCCAGCAGGCCAAGAGGACTAGCGGGGCTTAATAGCCAGCAGTACTTC. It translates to CASRPRGLAGLNSQQYF.

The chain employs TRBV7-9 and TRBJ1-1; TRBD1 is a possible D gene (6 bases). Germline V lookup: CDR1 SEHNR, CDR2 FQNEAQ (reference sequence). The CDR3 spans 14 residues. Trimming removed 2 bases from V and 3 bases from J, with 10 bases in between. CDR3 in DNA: TGTGCCAGCAGCTTAACAGGGATGGACACTGAAGCTTTCTTT. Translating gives CASSLTGMDTEAFF.

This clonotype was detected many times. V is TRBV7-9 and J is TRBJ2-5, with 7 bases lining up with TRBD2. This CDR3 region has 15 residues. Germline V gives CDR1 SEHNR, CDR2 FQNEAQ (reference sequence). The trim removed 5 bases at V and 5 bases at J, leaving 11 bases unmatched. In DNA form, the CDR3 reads TGTGCCAGCAGCCCCGGGAGGACTCGCAGGGAGACCCAGTACTTC. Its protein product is CASSPGRTRRETQYF.

CDR3 DNA: TGCGCCAGCAGCCGGGGGAGGTCGGAGACCCAGTACTTC. It encodes CASSRGRSETQYF. V is TRBV10-1 and J is TRBJ2-5, with a weak D call TRBD2 (6 bases). The CDR3 is made up of 13 amino acids. CDR1 and CDR2 from the germline V gene are WNHNN and SYGVQD (reference sequence). With 6 bases removed from V and 5 bases from J, the gap between germline ends came to 13 bases.

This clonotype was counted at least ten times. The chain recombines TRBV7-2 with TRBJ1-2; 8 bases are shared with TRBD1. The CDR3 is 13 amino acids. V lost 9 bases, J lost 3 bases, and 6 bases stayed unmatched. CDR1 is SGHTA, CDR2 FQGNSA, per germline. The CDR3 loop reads CARILGQDYGYTF. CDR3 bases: TGTGCCAGGATCTTGGGACAGGACTATGGCTACACCTTC.

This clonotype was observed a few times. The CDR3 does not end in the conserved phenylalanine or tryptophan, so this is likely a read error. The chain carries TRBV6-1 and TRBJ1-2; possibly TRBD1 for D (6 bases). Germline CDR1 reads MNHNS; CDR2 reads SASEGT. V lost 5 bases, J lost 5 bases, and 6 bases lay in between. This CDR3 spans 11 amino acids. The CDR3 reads CASSTGYGYTL. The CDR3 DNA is TGTGCCAGCAGTACAGGGTATGGCTACACCCTC.

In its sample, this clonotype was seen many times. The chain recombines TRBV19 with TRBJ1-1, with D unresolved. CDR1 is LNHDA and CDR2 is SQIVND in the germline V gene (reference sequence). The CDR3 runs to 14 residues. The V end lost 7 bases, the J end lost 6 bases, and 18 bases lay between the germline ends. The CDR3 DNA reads TGTGCCAGTAAGGGCCAGGCGGGTGCGCCTGAAGCTTTCTTT. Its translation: CASKGQAGAPEAFF.

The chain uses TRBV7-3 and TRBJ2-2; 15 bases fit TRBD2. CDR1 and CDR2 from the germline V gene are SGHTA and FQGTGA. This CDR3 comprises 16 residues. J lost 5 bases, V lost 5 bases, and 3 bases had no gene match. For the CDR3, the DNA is TGTGCCAGCAGCGCGGGACTAGCGGGGGGAACCGGGGAGCTGTTTTTT. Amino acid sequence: CASSAGLAGGTGELFF.

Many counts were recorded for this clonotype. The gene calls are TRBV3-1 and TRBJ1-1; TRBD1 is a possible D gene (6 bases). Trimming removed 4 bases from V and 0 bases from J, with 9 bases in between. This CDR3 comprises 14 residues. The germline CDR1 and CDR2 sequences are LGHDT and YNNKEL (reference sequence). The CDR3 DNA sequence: TGTGCCAGCAGCCCCGGGACATTGAACACTGAAGCTTTCTTT. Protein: CASSPGTLNTEAFF.